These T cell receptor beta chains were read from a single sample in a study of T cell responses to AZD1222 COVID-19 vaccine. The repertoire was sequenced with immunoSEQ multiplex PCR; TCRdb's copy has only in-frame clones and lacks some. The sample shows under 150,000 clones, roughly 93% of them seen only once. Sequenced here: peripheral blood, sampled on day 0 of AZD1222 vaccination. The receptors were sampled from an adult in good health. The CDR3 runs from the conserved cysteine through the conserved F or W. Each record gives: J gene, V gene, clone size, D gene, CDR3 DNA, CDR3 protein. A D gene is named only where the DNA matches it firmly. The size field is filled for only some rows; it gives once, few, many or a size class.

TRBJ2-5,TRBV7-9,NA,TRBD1,TGTGCCAGCAGCCCCACAGGGGGCGCAATCGAGACCCAGTACTTC,CASSPTGGAIETQYF
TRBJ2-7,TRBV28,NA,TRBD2,TGTGCCAGCAGCTCCGGGGGGTCCTACGAGCAGTACTTC,CASSSGGSYEQYF
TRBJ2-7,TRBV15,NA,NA,TGTGCCACCAGCAGAGACCCTGGTGGACCCTACGAGCAGTACTTC,CATSRDPGGPYEQYF
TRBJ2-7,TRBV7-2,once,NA,TGTGCCAGCAGCTTAGCGATTTTCAAAGAGCAGTACTTC,CASSLAIFKEQYF
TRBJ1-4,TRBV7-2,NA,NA,TGTGCCAGCAGCTTAGGATGGCAGGGGAATGAAAAACTGTTTTTT,CASSLGWQGNEKLFF
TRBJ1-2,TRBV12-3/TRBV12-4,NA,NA,TGTGCCAGCAGCTGGGACAATGGCTACACCTTC,CASSWDNGYTF
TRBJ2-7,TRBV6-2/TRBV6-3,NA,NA,TGTGCCAGCAGCCTACCACGGACAGTCTCCTACGAGCAGTACTTC,CASSLPRTVSYEQYF
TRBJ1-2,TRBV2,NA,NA,TGTGCCAGCAGTACTTTGTCATATGGCTACACCTTC,CASSTLSYGYTF
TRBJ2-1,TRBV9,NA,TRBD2,TGTGCCAGCAGCCTGGGACTAGCGGGAGTTAACAATGAGCAGTTCTTC,CASSLGLAGVNNEQFF
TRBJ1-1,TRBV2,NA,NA,TGTGCCAGCAGTGAATTCGGCAGGGCTGGCACTGAAGCTTTCTTT,CASSEFGRAGTEAFF